This entry describes one T cell receptor (beta chain). V was trimmed by 7 bases and J by 12 bases, leaving 19 bases between them. There are 12 residues in the CDR3. CDR1 and CDR2 (germline): MNHEY, SMNVEV (reference sequence). Some clones are missing from TCRdb's copy, which holds only in-frame ones; the method was immunoSEQ multiplex PCR. The sample lists around 77,000 clones, more than 90% seen once, with 4% to 5.5% in the top ten. The data stem from a study of OX40 agonist ivuxolimab in advanced cancers. Whole-study context: Ivuxolimab was administered intravenously to patients at 0.01 to 10 mg/kg every 2 weeks.

This sample comprised CD4+ or CD8+ T cells sorted from blood, obtained in a trial of the OX40 agonist ivuxolimab. The clonotype originates from an adult with an advanced solid tumor such as melanoma, head and neck, liver or kidney cancer. The chain carries TRBV27 and TRBJ2-7; TRBD1 or TRBD2 may be the D gene (6 bases each). This CDR3 reads CASTRPGGVTYF. As DNA, the CDR3 is TGTGCCAGCACCCGCCCCGGGGGCGTAACGTACTTC.